Each of the 21 T cell receptor beta chains below was sequenced from the same sample in a study of preoperative IRX-2 immunotherapy in early breast cancer. TCRdb's table, derived via immunoSEQ multiplex PCR, lists solely in-frame clones and lacks some. Among about 38,000 clones listed, roughly four fifths were seen once. The treatment is: preoperative locoregional IRX-2 cytokine immunotherapy. Sequenced here: lymph node tissue, sampled after IRX-2 immunotherapy. Source of these receptors: a human donor with breast cancer.

The J gene is TRBJ2-6, the V gene TRBV6-8, with TRBD1 matching over 9 bases. Germline lookup yields CDR1 MNHGY and CDR2 SAAAGT. This CDR3 has 18 residues. V was pared by 6 bases and J by 3 bases, with 12 bases of the junction left unmatched. As DNA, the CDR3 is TGTGCCAGCAGACTCTACAGGGGGCTTATCTTTGGGGCCAACGTCCTGACTTTC. Amino acid sequence: CASRLYRGLIFGANVLTF.

V gene TRBV29-1 combines with J gene TRBJ2-2, with D possibly being TRBD1 (5 bases). The CDR3 consists of 12 residues. V gave up 1 base and J gave up 6 bases, with 6 bases separating them. Germline loops: CDR1 SQVTM, CDR2 ANQGSEA. The CDR3 loop is CSVEGRAGELFF. CDR3 in DNA: TGCAGCGTTGAAGGCAGGGCCGGGGAGCTGTTTTTT.

The chain employs TRBV6-8 and TRBJ2-7; D gene unclear. The CDR3 runs 14 residues. Trimming stripped 10 bases from V and 7 bases from J, with 23 bases between. Germline V gene data show CDR1 as MNHGY and CDR2 as SAAAGT. In nucleotides, the CDR3 is TGTGCCATCACCGGAGACCCAGTTACAATTGAGCAGTACTTC. Translation: CAITGDPVTIEQYF.

This rearrangement joins TRBV11-3 to TRBJ1-4, with TRBD1 matching over 9 bases. This CDR3 has 17 amino acids. The germline CDR1 and CDR2 sequences are SGHNT and YENEEA. V gave up 5 bases and J gave up 8 bases; unmatched junction bases: 15. The CDR3 region is CASSQLPPGTGNEKLFF. CDR3 nucleotide sequence: TGTGCCAGCAGCCAACTCCCCCCCGGGACAGGGAACGAAAAACTGTTTTTT.

The J gene is TRBJ1-6, the V gene TRBV28; 9 positions agree with TRBD1. The CDR3 consists of 15 residues. The germline gives CDR1 MDHEN, CDR2 SYDVKM. J lost 5 bases, V lost 7 bases, and 6 bases had no gene match. The CDR3 loop reads CASNTGGANNSPLHF. In DNA form, the CDR3 reads TGTGCCAGCAACACAGGGGGCGCCAATAATTCACCCCTCCACTTT.

V and J are TRBV19 and TRBJ1-1; D is undetermined. Trimming left V 6 bases short and J 5 bases short, with 16 bases between. This CDR3 has 14 residues. The germline gives CDR1 LNHDA, CDR2 SQIVND (reference sequence). This CDR3 reads CASSPSRLGTEAFF. The CDR3, as DNA: TGTGCCAGTAGCCCTTCGCGGCTAGGTACTGAAGCTTTCTTT.

This clone was found once. The V gene is TRBV11-3, the J gene TRBJ2-1; 10 nucleotides line up with TRBD2. Germline CDR1 is SGHNT and CDR2 is YENEEA. V shed 5 bases, J shed 3 bases, and the junction held 7 bases outside the gene matches. There are 16 residues in the CDR3. This CDR3 reads CASSLERGGDYNEQFF. The CDR3 DNA sequence: TGTGCCAGCAGCCTGGAGCGGGGGGGCGACTACAATGAGCAGTTCTTC.

V usage is TRBV28 and J usage is TRBJ1-6; tentative D call: TRBD1 (5 bases). The CDR3 has 15 residues. CDR1 is MDHEN and CDR2 is SYDVKM in the germline V gene. Trimming shortened V by 7 bases and J by 7 bases, and 17 bases separated the two germline ends. CDR3 sequence: CASKEGSGRNSPLHF. DNA for the CDR3: TGTGCCAGCAAGGAGGGGTCCGGAAGAAATTCACCCCTCCACTTT.

The chain is built from TRBV19 and TRBJ1-4; D may be TRBD1 (5 bases). V was clipped by 3 bases and J by 0 bases, with 8 bases between them. Germline V gene lookup returns CDR1 LNHDA and CDR2 SQIVND (reference sequence). CDR3 length: 15 residues. The CDR3 loop reads CASSILRATNEKLFF. The CDR3 nucleotides are TGTGCCAGTAGTATCCTCAGGGCAACTAATGAAAAACTGTTTTTT.

The chain joins TRBV10-1 to TRBJ1-5; D unclear. The CDR3 runs 13 residues. V was clipped by 6 bases and J by 5 bases, with 11 bases between them. In germline, CDR1 is WNHNN, CDR2 SYGVQD (reference sequence). CDR3 sequence (DNA): TGCGCCAGCAGCCCGGGTATCGATCAGCCCCAGCATTTT. Encoded protein: CASSPGIDQPQHF.

The CDR3 bases are TGTGCCAGCAGCACCGGACAGGGGGCTCGCGTGGTTGAATATTTT. Protein product: CASSTGQGARVVEYF. The chain combines TRBV11-3 with TRBJ1-3, with 11 bases aligning to TRBD1. J was trimmed by 15 bases and V by 5 bases; bases with no gene match: 15. CDR3 length: 15 residues. Per germline, CDR1 SGHNT and CDR2 YENEEA. The whole variable domain, remainder taken from reference TRBV11-3 and TRBJ1-3, is EAGVVQSPRYKIIEKKQPVAFWCNPISGHNTLYWYLQNLGQGPELLIRYENEEAVDDSQLPKDRFSAERLKGVDSTLKIQPAELGDSAVYLCASSTGQGARVVEYFGEGSWLTVV.

This clone has more than one count but fewer than ten. The CDR3 spells CASSLQGISSYNSPLHF. CDR3 coding DNA: TGTGCCAGCAGTTTACAGGGGATTAGCTCCTATAATTCACCCCTCCACTTT. The chain has TRBV6-8 and TRBJ1-6; 7 positions agree with TRBD1. Germline V CDR1 and CDR2: MNHGY, SAAAGT. The CDR3 spans 17 residues. Germline trimming cut 4 bases from V and 0 bases from J; bases unmatched to any gene: 6.

The chain uses TRBV28 and TRBJ1-1, with D perhaps TRBD1 (5 bases). The CDR3 runs to 15 residues. The germline CDR1 and CDR2 sequences are MDHEN and SYDVKM. V lost 0 bases and J lost 3, with 11 bases in between. The CDR3 DNA follows: TGTGCCAGCAGTTTATGGACAGCGGGGGACACTGAAGCTTTCTTT. Its protein is CASSLWTAGDTEAFF.

V gene TRBV11-3 combines with J gene TRBJ1-5; 9 bases align to TRBD1. The germline CDR1 and CDR2 sequences are SGHNT and YENEEA. The CDR3 spans 17 residues. V shed 4 bases, J shed 6 bases, and the junction held 13 bases outside the gene matches. The CDR3 is CASSSRGGQGYGQPQHF. CDR3 in DNA: TGTGCCAGCAGCTCAAGGGGGGGACAGGGATACGGTCAGCCCCAGCATTTT.

This clone was counted a single time. The CDR3 region is CASSNRGGQGRFEQFF. CDR3 coding DNA: TGTGCCAGTAGTAATCGGGGGGGACAGGGTCGCTTTGAGCAGTTCTTC. The chain joins TRBV19 to TRBJ2-1; D perhaps matches TRBD1 (9 bases). With 4 bases removed from V and 9 bases from J, the gap between germline ends came to 22 bases. The CDR3 is made up of 16 amino acids. CDR1 and CDR2 from the germline V gene are LNHDA and SQIVND (reference sequence).

This clone was seen a handful of times. The J gene is TRBJ2-5, the V gene TRBV19, with 11 bases fitting TRBD1. The CDR3 consists of 15 residues. J lost 5 bases, V lost 5 bases, and 7 bases had no gene match. Germline CDR1 and CDR2: LNHDA and SQIVND (reference sequence). CDR3 in amino acids: CASSFRTGGAETQYF. CDR3 nucleotide sequence: TGTGCCAGTAGTTTCCGGACAGGGGGCGCGGAGACCCAGTACTTC. Full variable domain (remainder filled in from reference TRBV19 and TRBJ2-5): DGGITQSPKYLFRKEGQNVTLSCEQNLNHDAMYWYRQDPGQGLRLIYYSQIVNDFQKGDIAEGYSVSREKKESFPLTVTSAQKNPTAFYLCASSFRTGGAETQYFGPGTRLLVL.

The chain employs TRBV29-1 and TRBJ1-2; 8 positions match TRBD1. The CDR3 has 16 amino acids. Germline CDR1 reads SQVTM; CDR2 reads ANQGSEA. The V and J ends lost 0 bases and 8 bases, in that order; junction bases with no gene match: 14. The CDR3, as DNA: TGCAGCGTTGAAGATCAATCCAGCCCAGGGGGCTTGGGCTACACCTTC. This gives the protein CSVEDQSSPGGLGYTF.

This chain uses TRBV11-3 with TRBJ1-6; TRBD1 aligns across 7 bases. V shed 6 bases, J shed 0 bases, and the junction held 2 bases outside the gene matches. The germline V gene encodes CDR1 SGHNT and CDR2 YENEEA. The CDR3 loop spans 15 amino acids. DNA for the CDR3: TGTGCCAGCAGGGGGGACAGCTCCTATAATTCACCCCTCCACTTT. The encoded protein is CASRGDSSYNSPLHF.

The genes are TRBV14 and TRBJ2-7; TRBD1 is a possible D gene (5 bases). This CDR3 comprises 16 residues. Germline CDR1 is SGHDN and CDR2 is FVKESK. Trimming stripped 4 bases from V and 3 bases from J, with 19 bases between. CDR3 DNA: TGTGCCAGCAGCCCTACAGGACCGACGGATTACTACGAGCAGTACTTC. This gives the protein CASSPTGPTDYYEQYF. Filled out from reference TRBV14 and TRBJ2-7, the complete variable domain reads EAGVTQFPSHSVIEKGQTVTLRCDPISGHDNLYWYRRVMGKEIKFLLHFVKESKQDESGMPNNRFLAERTGGTYSTLKVQPAELEDSGVYFCASSPTGPTDYYEQYFGPGTRLTVT.

The rearrangement links TRBV18 to TRBJ2-3; D call uncertain. The germline gives CDR1 KGHSH, CDR2 LQKENI. Deletions cut 3 bases from V and 2 bases from J, with 9 bases between. CDR3 size: 14 residues. The CDR3 spells CASSPSRSTDTQYF. The CDR3 bases are TGTGCCAGCTCACCTTCGCGGTCCACAGATACGCAGTATTTT.

This clone was counted once. The J gene is TRBJ1-1, the V gene TRBV6-8; the D gene is possibly TRBD1 (5 bases). Germline loops: CDR1 MNHGY, CDR2 SAAAGT. This CDR3 spans 17 amino acids. Trimming stripped 0 bases from V and 0 bases from J, with 14 bases between. CDR3 nucleotide sequence: TGTGCCAGCAGTTACTCGCCCGGGGGGAGTATGAACACTGAAGCTTTCTTT. Encoded protein: CASSYSPGGSMNTEAFF.